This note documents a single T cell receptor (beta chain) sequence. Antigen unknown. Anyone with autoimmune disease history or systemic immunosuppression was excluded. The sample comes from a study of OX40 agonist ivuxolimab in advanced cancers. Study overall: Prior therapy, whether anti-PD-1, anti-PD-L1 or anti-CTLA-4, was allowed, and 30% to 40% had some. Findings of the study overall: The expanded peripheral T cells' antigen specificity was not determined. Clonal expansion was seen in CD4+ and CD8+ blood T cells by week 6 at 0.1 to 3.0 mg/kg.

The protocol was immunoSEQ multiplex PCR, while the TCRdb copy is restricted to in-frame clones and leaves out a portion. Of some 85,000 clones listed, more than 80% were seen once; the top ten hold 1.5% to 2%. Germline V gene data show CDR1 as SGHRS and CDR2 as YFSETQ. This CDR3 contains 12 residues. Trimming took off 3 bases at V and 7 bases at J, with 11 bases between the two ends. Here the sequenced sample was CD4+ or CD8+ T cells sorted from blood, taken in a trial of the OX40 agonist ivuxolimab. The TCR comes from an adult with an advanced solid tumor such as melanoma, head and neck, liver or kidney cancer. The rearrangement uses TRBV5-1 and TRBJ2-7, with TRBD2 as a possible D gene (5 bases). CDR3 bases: TGCGCCAGCAGCTCCGGACTGGGGGAGCAGTACTTC. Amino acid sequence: CASSSGLGEQYF. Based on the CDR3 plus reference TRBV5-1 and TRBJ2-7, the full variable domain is KAGVTQTPRYLIKTRGQQVTLSCSPISGHRSVSWYQQTPGQGLQFLFEYFSETQRNKGNFPGRFSGRQFSNSRSEMNVSTLELGDSALYLCASSSGLGEQYFGPGTRLTVT.